This entry concerns a single TCR beta chain. TCRdb itself ran the RT-PCR reads through MiXCR, one entry per CDR3 protein. The sample carries about 680,000 distinct CDR3 sequences, 14% recorded once. CDR3 length: 12 amino acids. V lost 4 bases and J lost 9; bases outside the gene matches: 5. Sample: memory CD4+ T cells from blood. This sequence originates from a female donor in good health, serving as a healthy control. V is TRBV12-3 or TRBV12-4 and J is TRBJ2-7, with 8 bases lining up with TRBD1. DNA for the CDR3: TGTGCCAGCAGTTCGGACAGGGTCCTGCAGTACTTC. Amino acids: CASSSDRVLQYF.